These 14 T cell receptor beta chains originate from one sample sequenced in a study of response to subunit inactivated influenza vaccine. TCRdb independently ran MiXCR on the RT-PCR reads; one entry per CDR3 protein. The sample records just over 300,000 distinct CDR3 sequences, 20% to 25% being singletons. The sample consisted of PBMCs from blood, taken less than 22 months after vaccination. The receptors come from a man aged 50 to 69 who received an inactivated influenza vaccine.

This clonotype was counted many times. The CDR3 reads CSARDGGVGSTEAFF. Here the CDR3 DNA reads TGCAGTGCTAGAGATGGGGGGGTGGGAAGCACTGAAGCTTTCTTT. The J gene is TRBJ1-1, the V gene TRBV20-1; D might be TRBD1 (5 bases). CDR3 length: 15 amino acids. From germline, CDR1 is DFQATT and CDR2 SNEGSKA (reference sequence). The germline V and J ends were trimmed by 0 bases and 4 bases, with 15 bases remaining between them.

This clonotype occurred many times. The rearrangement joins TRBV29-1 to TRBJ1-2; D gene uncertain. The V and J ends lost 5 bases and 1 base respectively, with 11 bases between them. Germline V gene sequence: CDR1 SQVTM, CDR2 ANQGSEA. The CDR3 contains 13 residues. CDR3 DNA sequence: TGCAGCGTTCTTTGGCCATTTAACTATGGCTACACCTTC. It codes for CSVLWPFNYGYTF.

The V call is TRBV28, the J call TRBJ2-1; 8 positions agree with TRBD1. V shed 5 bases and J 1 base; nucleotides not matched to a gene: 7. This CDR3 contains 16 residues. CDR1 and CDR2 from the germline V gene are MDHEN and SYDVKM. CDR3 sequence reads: CASSLLRGPSYNEQFF. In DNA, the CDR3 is TGTGCCAGCAGTCTACTCAGGGGGCCGTCCTACAATGAGCAGTTCTTC.

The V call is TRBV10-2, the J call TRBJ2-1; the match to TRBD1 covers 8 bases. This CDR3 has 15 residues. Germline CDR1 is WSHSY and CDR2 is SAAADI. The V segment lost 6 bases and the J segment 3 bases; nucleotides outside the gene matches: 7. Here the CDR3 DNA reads TGCGCCAGCAGCAAGTCAGGGGGCAGCTACAATGAGCAGTTCTTC. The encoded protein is CASSKSGGSYNEQFF.

CDR3 region: CASSQGSRSSRKETQYF. The CDR3 region has the DNA TGTGCCAGCAGCCAAGGGTCAAGGTCTTCCAGAAAAGAGACCCAGTACTTC. The rearrangement links TRBV14 to TRBJ2-5; D gene uncertain. The CDR3 sequence is 17 residues long. Trimming pared 1 base from V and 3 bases from J, leaving 18 bases between. From germline, CDR1 is SGHDN and CDR2 FVKESK.

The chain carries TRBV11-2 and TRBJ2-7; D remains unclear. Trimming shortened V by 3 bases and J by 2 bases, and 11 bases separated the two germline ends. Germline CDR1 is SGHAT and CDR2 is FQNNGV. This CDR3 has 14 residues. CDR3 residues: CASSFPATPYEQYF. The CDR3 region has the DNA TGTGCCAGCAGCTTTCCGGCGACCCCCTACGAGCAGTACTTC.

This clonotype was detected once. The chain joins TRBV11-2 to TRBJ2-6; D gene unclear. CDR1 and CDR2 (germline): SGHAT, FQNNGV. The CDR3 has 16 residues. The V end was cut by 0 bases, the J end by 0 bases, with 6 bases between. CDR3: CASSLELNSGANVLTF. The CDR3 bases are TGTGCCAGCAGCTTAGAATTAAACTCTGGGGCCAACGTCCTGACTTTC. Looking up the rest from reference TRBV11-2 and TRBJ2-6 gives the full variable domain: EAGVAQSPRYKIIEKRQSVAFWCNPISGHATLYWYQQILGQGPKLLIQFQNNGVVDDSQLPKDRFSAERLKGVDSTLKIQPAKLEDSAVYLCASSLELNSGANVLTFGAGSRLTVL.

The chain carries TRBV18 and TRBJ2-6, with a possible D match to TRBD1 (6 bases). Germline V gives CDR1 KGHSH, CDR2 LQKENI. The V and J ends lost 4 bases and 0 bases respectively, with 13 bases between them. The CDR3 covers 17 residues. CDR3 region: CASSLTGRYSGANVLTF. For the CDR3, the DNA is TGTGCCAGCTCACTGACAGGAAGATACTCTGGGGCCAACGTCCTGACTTTC.

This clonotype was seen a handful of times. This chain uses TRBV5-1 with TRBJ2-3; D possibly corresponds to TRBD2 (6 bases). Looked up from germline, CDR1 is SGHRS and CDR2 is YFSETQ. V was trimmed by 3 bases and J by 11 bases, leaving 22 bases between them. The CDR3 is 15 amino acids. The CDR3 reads CASSSTGDPSSGQYF. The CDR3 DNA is TGCGCCAGCAGCTCGACGGGGGATCCCTCCAGTGGGCAGTATTTT. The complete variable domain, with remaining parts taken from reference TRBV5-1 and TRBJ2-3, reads KAGVTQTPRYLIKTRGQQVTLSCSPISGHRSVSWYQQTPGQGLQFLFEYFSETQRNKGNFPGRFSGRQFSNSRSEMNVSTLELGDSALYLCASSSTGDPSSGQYFGPGTRLTVL.

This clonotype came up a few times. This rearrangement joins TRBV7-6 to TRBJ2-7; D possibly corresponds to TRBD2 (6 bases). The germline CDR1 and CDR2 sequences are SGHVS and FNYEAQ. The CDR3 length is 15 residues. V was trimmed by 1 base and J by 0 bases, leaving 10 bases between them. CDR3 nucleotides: TGTGCCAGCAGCTTAGGGATAGCGGACTCCTACGAGCAGTACTTC. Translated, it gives CASSLGIADSYEQYF. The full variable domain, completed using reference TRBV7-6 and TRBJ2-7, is GAGVSQSPRYKVTKRGQDVALRCDPISGHVSLYWYRQALGQGPEFLTYFNYEAQQDKSGLPNDRFSAERPEGSISTLTIQRTEQRDSAMYRCASSLGIADSYEQYFGPGTRLTVT.

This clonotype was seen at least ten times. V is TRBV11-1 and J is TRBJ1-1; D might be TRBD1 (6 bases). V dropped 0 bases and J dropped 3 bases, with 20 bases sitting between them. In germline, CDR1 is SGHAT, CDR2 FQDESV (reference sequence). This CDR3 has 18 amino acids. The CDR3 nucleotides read TGTGCCAGCAGCTTAGCCGGGCAGGGGTCGCGGCGGGACACTGAAGCTTTCTTT. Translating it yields CASSLAGQGSRRDTEAFF.

The CDR3 region has the DNA TGTGCCAGCAGCCCTGGTTTCGAGGGCCAGCCCCAGCATTTT. Translating gives CASSPGFEGQPQHF. The V and J genes are TRBV7-2 and TRBJ1-5, with D unclear. The V and J ends lost 5 bases and 7 bases respectively, with 15 bases between them. Germline CDR1 and CDR2: SGHTA and FQGNSA. There are 14 residues in the CDR3. The full variable domain, its missing parts supplied by reference TRBV7-2 and TRBJ1-5, is GAGVSQSPSNKVTEKGKDVELRCDPISGHTALYWYRQSLGQGLEFLIYFQGNSAPDKSGLPSDRFSAERTGGSVSTLTIQRTQQEDSAVYLCASSPGFEGQPQHFGDGTRLSIL.

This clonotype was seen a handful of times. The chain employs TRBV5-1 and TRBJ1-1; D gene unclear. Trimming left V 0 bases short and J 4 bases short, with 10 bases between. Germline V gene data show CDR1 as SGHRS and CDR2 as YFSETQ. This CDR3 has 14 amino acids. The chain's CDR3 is CASSLERGGTEAFF. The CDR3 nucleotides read TGCGCCAGCAGCTTGGAGCGGGGAGGCACTGAAGCTTTCTTT.

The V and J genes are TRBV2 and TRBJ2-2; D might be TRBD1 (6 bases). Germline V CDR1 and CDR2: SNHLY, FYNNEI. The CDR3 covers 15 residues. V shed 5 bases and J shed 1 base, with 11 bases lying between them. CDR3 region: CASSNRVGNTGELFF. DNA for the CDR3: TGTGCCAGCAGTAACAGGGTCGGGAACACCGGGGAGCTGTTTTTT.